Listed below are T cell receptor beta chains from one sample, sequenced in a study of T cells in Graves' hyperthyroidism and ophthalmopathy. TCRdb ran MiXCR on the multiplex PCR reads and lists one entry per CDR3 protein. The profile shows some 490,000 distinct CDR3 sequences, roughly 16% of them singletons. The specimen was blood. The receptors were sampled from a woman in her thirties with Graves' ophthalmopathy. CDR3s leave out the opening cysteine and the closing phenylalanine or tryptophan. A D gene is named only where the DNA matches it firmly. Some rows have no size entry. The others give once, few or many, or a class for an expanded clone.

j_call	v_call	clone_size	d_call	cdr3_aa
TRBJ1-1	TRBV6-1	.	.	ASSAQKNTEAF
TRBJ2-7	TRBV6-1	.	.	ASGKGTTGAYEQY
TRBJ2-1	TRBV11-2	many	.	ASSSLGLLYNEQF
TRBJ2-2	TRBV19	.	TRBD2	ASSISPTSGANTRELF
TRBJ1-2	TRBV10-3	.	TRBD1	AISVDRGSGYT
TRBJ1-5	TRBV27	many	.	ASSLGAGQQPNQPQH
TRBJ2-1	TRBV10-1	.	.	AKHLQGGGWEQF
TRBJ1-1	TRBV28	many	TRBD1	ASSFQQGAELENTEAF
TRBJ2-2	TRBV20-1	.	.	SARDPGYSANTGELF
TRBJ1-2	TRBV20-1	many	TRBD1	SATGGGGYT
TRBJ2-2	TRBV28	many	.	ASSLGDGARGELF
TRBJ2-3	TRBV12-3/TRBV12-4	few	.	ASSPGTHFTDTQY
TRBJ2-7	TRBV4-2	few	.	ASSQFRDSYEQY
TRBJ2-3	TRBV28	many	TRBD1	ASSFPGQGVDTQY
TRBJ2-5	TRBV6-1	many	.	ASHLIRGETQY
TRBJ2-1	TRBV18	many	.	ASSPSQGRNEQF
TRBJ1-6	TRBV19	few	.	ASRPLRNSPLH
TRBJ2-5	TRBV6-2/TRBV6-3	many	TRBD1	ASGEQGTQETQY
TRBJ1-5	TRBV7-8	many	.	ASSLAGATNPQH
TRBJ2-7	TRBV7-9	few	TRBD1	ASSRRGQGAPYEQY
TRBJ2-7	TRBV11-2	.	TRBD1	ASSLGDRGHEQY
TRBJ2-1	TRBV6-1	few	.	AIGGRPPYNEQF
TRBJ2-7	TRBV19	.	TRBD2	ASSPLGAGEAYEQY
TRBJ2-2	TRBV5-1	.	.	ASRDPSNTGELF
TRBJ2-1	TRBV6-2/TRBV6-3	few	TRBD2	ASSYRASGIPSSLEQF
TRBJ2-2	TRBV29-1	few	TRBD1	SVGDRGRTGELF
TRBJ2-7	TRBV12-3/TRBV12-4	.	.	ASSDTGRTSYEQY
TRBJ2-3	TRBV6-1	.	TRBD2	ASSPGVLAGVGTQY
TRBJ2-5	TRBV6-1	few	TRBD2	ASGLAGGETQY